This TCR beta chain originates from a study of CD8 T cells in ankylosing spondylitis. Findings of the study overall: The authors reported significant enrichment of disease-linked clones in matched ankylosing spondylitis synovial fluid. Disease-linked clones displayed a CD8+ phenotype and appeared relatively rarely in peripheral blood.

Libraries for TCR beta were made by quantitative 5'-RACE with molecular barcodes. TCRdb used MiXCR to reprocess the 5' RACE reads, holding one entry per CDR3 protein. The table shows 150,000 or so distinct CDR3 sequences, with approximately 10% occurring only once. Germline V gene sequence: CDR1 SGHRS, CDR2 YFSETQ. The CDR3 extends over 15 amino acids. Trimming stripped 5 bases from V and 5 bases from J, with 19 bases between. There are a few counts of this clonotype. Its specificity is not known. Sequencing used blood, either unsorted or a sorted T cell fraction (not recorded which). The chain recombines TRBV5-1 with TRBJ1-1; TRBD1 is a possible D gene (6 bases). The sequence was obtained from a male donor with ankylosing spondylitis or in good health (not recorded which). CDR3 amino acids: CASSTGGYEVTEAFF. The CDR3 region has the DNA TGCGCCAGCAGTACCGGGGGCTACGAGGTAACTGAAGCTTTCTTT.